These 6 T cell receptor beta chains originate from one sample sequenced in a study of vaccination and CD4 T cells after COVID-19. No antigen has been identified for these receptors. The Oncomine TCR Beta short-read assay was applied to DNA of cultured CD4+ T cells. MiXCR, run by TCRdb on the PCR reads, gives a single entry per CDR3 protein. The sample records approximately 11,000 distinct CDR3 sequences, over 50% being singletons. Indicated treatment: approximately 11-day PBMC culture with coronavirus spike peptide pools or control peptides (ViraFEST assay). Material: CD4+ T cells from blood, cultured in vitro. The receptors come from a human donor who had recovered from COVID-19.

This clonotype showed up just a few times. The V gene is TRBV6-1, the J gene TRBJ1-4, with D perhaps TRBD1 (6 bases). With 6 bases removed from V and 4 bases from J, the gap between germline ends came to 18 bases. This CDR3 contains 16 residues. CDR1 is MNHNS, CDR2 SASEGT, per germline. CDR3 nucleotides: TGTGCCAGCAGCCCCCTTATCGACAGGATTAATGAAAAACTGTTTTTT. Its protein product is CASSPLIDRINEKLFF.

This chain connects TRBV7-2 to TRBJ1-1; D unclear. The germline V and J ends were trimmed by 5 bases and 3 bases, with 16 bases remaining between them. CDR1 SGHTA and CDR2 FQGNSA come from the germline V gene. This CDR3 region has 15 residues. The CDR3 DNA reads as TGTGCCAGCAGCCCCGGTGAAGGGAGGTACACTGAAGCTTTCTTT. Protein: CASSPGEGRYTEAFF. Supplemented by reference TRBV7-2 and TRBJ1-1, the full variable domain reads GAGVSQSPSNKVTEKGKDVELRCDPISGHTALYWYRQSLGQGLEFLIYFQGNSAPDKSGLPSDRFSAERTGGSVSTLTIQRTQQEDSAVYLCASSPGEGRYTEAFFGQGTRLTVV.

The rearrangement uses TRBV6-2 or TRBV6-3 and TRBJ2-2; 10 bases are a match to TRBD1. Losses at the gene ends were 6 bases for V and 2 bases for J; bases not matched to a gene: 3. The germline gives CDR1 MNHEY, CDR2 SVGEGT. This CDR3 spans 15 amino acids. Written as DNA, the CDR3 is TGTGCCAGCAGACGGACAGGGGGAAACACCGGGGAGCTGTTTTTT. This translates into CASRRTGGNTGELFF.

The J gene is TRBJ2-7, the V gene TRBV6-5; 12 nucleotides line up with TRBD1. The germline gives CDR1 MNHEY, CDR2 SVGAGI. V lost 2 bases to trimming and J lost 8 bases; unmatched junction nucleotides: 25. This CDR3 is 21 amino acids long. In DNA form, the CDR3 reads TGTGCCAGCAGTTACCTCATCCCGGGACAGGGGGCGCGGCTAGCGGGGGCTCAGCAGTACTTC. Its translation is CASSYLIPGQGARLAGAQQYF.

The sample holds a few counts of this clonotype. This chain links TRBV6-5 with TRBJ1-1, with 7 bases aligning to TRBD1. Germline V gene lookup returns CDR1 MNHEY and CDR2 SVGAGI. The trim removed 0 bases at V and 0 bases at J, leaving 7 bases unmatched. The CDR3 runs to 17 residues. Here the CDR3 reads CASSYSFSQGVNTEAFF. The CDR3 DNA reads as TGTGCCAGCAGTTACTCGTTCTCCCAGGGGGTGAACACTGAAGCTTTCTTT.

The rearrangement uses TRBV11-3 and TRBJ2-7, with 8 bases aligning to TRBD1. The V gene's germline CDR1 is SGHNT and CDR2 YENEEA. CDR3 size: 15 residues. V lost 0 bases and J lost 3; bases outside the gene matches: 4. The CDR3 coding sequence is TGTGCCAGCAGCTTAGATGCCGGGACAGGCTACGAGCAGTACTTC. Translated, it gives CASSLDAGTGYEQYF.